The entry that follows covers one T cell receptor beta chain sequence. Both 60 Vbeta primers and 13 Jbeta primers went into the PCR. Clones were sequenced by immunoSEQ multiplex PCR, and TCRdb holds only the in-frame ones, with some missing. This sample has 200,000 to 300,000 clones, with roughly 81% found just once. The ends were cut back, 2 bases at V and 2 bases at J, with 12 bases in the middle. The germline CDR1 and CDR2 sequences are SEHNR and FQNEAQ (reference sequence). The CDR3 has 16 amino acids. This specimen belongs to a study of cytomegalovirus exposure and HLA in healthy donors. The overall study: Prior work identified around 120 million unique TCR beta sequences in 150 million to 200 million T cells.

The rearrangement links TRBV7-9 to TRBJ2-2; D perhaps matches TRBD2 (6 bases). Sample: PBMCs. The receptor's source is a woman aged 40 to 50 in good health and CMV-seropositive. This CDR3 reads CASSLIGTGNTGELFF. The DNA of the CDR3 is TGTGCCAGCAGCTTAATTGGGACTGGAAACACCGGGGAGCTGTTTTTT.